This TCR beta chain was found in a study of cytomegalovirus exposure and HLA in healthy donors. PCR used 60 Vbeta primers and 13 Jbeta primers. Profiled with immunoSEQ multiplex PCR; TCRdb holds only in-frame clones, not every one. The sample yields about 110,000 clones, roughly four fifths seen once. This TCR derives from a man aged 50 to 59 in good health and CMV-seronegative. Sequenced material: PBMCs.

The CDR3 DNA sequence: TGCGCCAGCAGCCGCCTTCCACTACTGGCGAGCCGGGCAGATACGCAGTATTTT. This gives the protein CASSRLPLLASRADTQYF. V and J are TRBV4-1 and TRBJ2-3; D gene uncertain. V was pared by 4 bases and J by 4 bases, with 24 bases between. Germline-derived CDR1 and CDR2 are MGHRA and YSYEKL. The CDR3 has 18 amino acids.